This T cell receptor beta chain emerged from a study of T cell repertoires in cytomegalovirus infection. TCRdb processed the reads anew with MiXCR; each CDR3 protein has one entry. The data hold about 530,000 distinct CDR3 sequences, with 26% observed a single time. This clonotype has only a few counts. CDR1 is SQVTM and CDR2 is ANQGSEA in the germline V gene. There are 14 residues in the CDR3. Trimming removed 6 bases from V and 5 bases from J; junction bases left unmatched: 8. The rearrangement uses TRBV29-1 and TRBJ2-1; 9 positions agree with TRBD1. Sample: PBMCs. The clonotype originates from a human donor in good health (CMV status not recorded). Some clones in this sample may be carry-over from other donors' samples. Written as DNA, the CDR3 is TGCAGCGTCGACCCTGGACAGGGGAACAATGAGCAGTTCTTC. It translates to CSVDPGQGNNEQFF.